These T cell receptor beta chains were read from a single sample in a study of T cells in Graves' hyperthyroidism and ophthalmopathy. In TCRdb, the multiplex PCR reads were re-called with MiXCR into one record per CDR3 protein. Of hundreds of thousands of distinct CDR3 sequences listed, 14% are singletons. The sequenced material came from blood. These receptor sequences come from a woman aged 18-29 years with Graves' hyperthyroidism. Both conserved end residues are part of each CDR3. D genes are given only for firm matches. Rows give clone size only sometimes, using once, few, many, or a class for an expanded clone.

length,D,size,V,J,DNA,CDR3
14,TRBD2,many,TRBV7-9,TRBJ2-1,TGTGCCAGCACCGGACTAGCGGGAGGGTTGGAGCAGTTCTTC,CASTGLAGGLEQFF
15,.,many,TRBV4-1,TRBJ1-5,TGCGCCAGCAGCCAAGTAAGTTATAGCAATCAGCCCCAGCATTTT,CASSQVSYSNQPQHF
12,.,few,TRBV29-1,TRBJ2-5,TGCAGCGTTGTAGGGATAAGAGAGACCCAGTACTTC,CSVVGIRETQYF
15,.,.,TRBV6-1,TRBJ2-1,TGTGCCAGCAGTGTAGTGGTAGCGGACTACAATGAGCAGTTCTTC,CASSVVVADYNEQFF
13,.,few,TRBV6-2/TRBV6-3,TRBJ2-7,TGTGCCAGCACCCCCCGGGGGTCCTACGAGCAGTACTTC,CASTPRGSYEQYF
15,.,many,TRBV28,TRBJ1-1,TGTGCCAGCATCCCCCATACGCGGATGAACACTGAAGCTTTCTTT,CASIPHTRMNTEAFF
15,.,.,TRBV10-3,TRBJ2-1,TGTGCCATCAGTGGTACGGGACGGTTATACAATGAGCAGTTCTTC,CAISGTGRLYNEQFF
14,TRBD1,.,TRBV18,TRBJ2-5,TGTGCCAGCTCGCGGACAGGGGATACAGAGACCCAGTACTTC,CASSRTGDTETQYF
16,.,few,TRBV15,TRBJ2-5,TGTGCCACCAGCCCGTCGGGCGGCGGAGGACAAGAGACCCAGTACTTC,CATSPSGGGGQETQYF
15,.,few,TRBV11-2,TRBJ2-2,TGTGCCAGCAGCTTAGCCGGGATGAACACCGGGGAGCTGTTTTTT,CASSLAGMNTGELFF
14,TRBD2,few,TRBV4-1,TRBJ2-1,TGCGCCAGCAGAGGCGGGGGTACCTACAATGAGCAGTTCTTC,CASRGGGTYNEQFF
12,.,many,TRBV28,TRBJ1-5,TGTGCCAGCAGTCTTCGCAATCAGCCCCAGCATTTT,CASSLRNQPQHF
13,.,many,TRBV7-9,TRBJ2-7,TGTGCCAGCAGCTCCGGGGAAGCCTACGAGCAGTACTTC,CASSSGEAYEQYF
14,.,many,TRBV29-1,TRBJ2-1,TGCAGCGTTGAACTAGCGAGCTCCTACAATGAGCAGTTCTTC,CSVELASSYNEQFF
17,.,many,TRBV12-3/TRBV12-4,TRBJ2-7,TGTGCCAGCAGTTCACGCGCCTTTGGGGGCCTTGACTACGAGCAGTACTTC,CASSSRAFGGLDYEQYF
15,.,many,TRBV7-2,TRBJ2-7,TGTGCCAGCAGCTTAGTCTGGCGGGGAGAATACGAGCAGTACTTC,CASSLVWRGEYEQYF
16,.,.,TRBV28,TRBJ2-5,TGTGCCAGCAGTAGGTCACTAGGGGCAGACGAAGAGACCCAGTACTTC,CASSRSLGADEETQYF
14,.,few,TRBV27,TRBJ2-5,TGTGCCAGCAGCTCGCTAGTAAACCAAGAGACCCAGTACTTC,CASSSLVNQETQYF
16,TRBD1,many,TRBV28,TRBJ2-7,TGTGCCAGCACTTCATCCTCCGGGACAGATCCCTACGAGCAGTACTTC,CASTSSSGTDPYEQYF
14,.,.,TRBV19,TRBJ2-7,TGTGCCAGTAGTATAAGGGCCTCCTCCTACGAGCAGTACTTC,CASSIRASSYEQYF
16,.,few,TRBV28,TRBJ1-2,TGTGCCAGCAGTTTATTTGTTATGGGCAGTAACTATGGCTACACCTTC,CASSLFVMGSNYGYTF
12,TRBD1,many,TRBV30,TRBJ1-1,TGTGCCTGGGGACAGGGGGAAAGTGAAGCTTTCTTT,CAWGQGESEAFF
16,.,.,TRBV27,TRBJ2-5,TGTGCCAGCAGCCCCATCCCCCGGGTAACGAAAGAGACCCAGTACTTC,CASSPIPRVTKETQYF
16,.,.,TRBV7-8,TRBJ1-3,TGTGCCAGCAGCCCCTCTTATGGCTCCTCTGGAAACACCATATATTTT,CASSPSYGSSGNTIYF
18,TRBD2,many,TRBV7-2,TRBJ2-7,TGTGCCAGCAGCTTAAGGGGCGGGGCGGGAGGGAGCTCCTACGAGCAGTACTTC,CASSLRGGAGGSSYEQYF
14,TRBD2,few,TRBV14,TRBJ2-5,TGTGCCAGCCAGAGAAAAGCGGGGGGTGAGACCCAGTACTTC,CASQRKAGGETQYF
17,TRBD1,many,TRBV7-2,TRBJ2-2,TGTGCCAGCAGCTTAGTTGGGACAGGGGCCTCCACCGGGGAGCTGTTTTTT,CASSLVGTGASTGELFF
14,.,.,TRBV20-1,TRBJ2-3,TGCAGTGCTAGAGATCCCGGAGGGAGGGATACGCAGTATTTT,CSARDPGGRDTQYF
14,.,many,TRBV20-1,TRBJ1-1,TGCAGTGCTAAGATCCCTGGCTGGAACACTGAAGCTTTCTTT,CSAKIPGWNTEAFF
13,.,few,TRBV15,TRBJ2-5,TGTGCCACCAGCGCAACAACCCAAGAGACCCAGTACTTC,CATSATTQETQYF
12,.,.,TRBV15,TRBJ1-2,TGTGCCACCAGCAGAGAAGACAGACTCTACACCTTC,CATSREDRLYTF
16,TRBD2,many,TRBV4-1,TRBJ2-5,TGCGCCAGCAGCCCCACGGCGGCCAGCGGGAGGGAGACCCAGTACTTC,CASSPTAASGRETQYF
14,.,many,TRBV7-3,TRBJ1-1,TGTGCCAGCAGCTTAGCAGGTCCGAACACTGAAGCTTTCTTT,CASSLAGPNTEAFF
14,.,many,TRBV11-3,TRBJ2-1,TGTGCCAGCAGCTTAGCCAGGCTGCACAATGAGCAGTTCTTC,CASSLARLHNEQFF
17,.,few,TRBV20-1,TRBJ1-4,TGCAGTGCTACCCAATCCCGGGCGGGGCGTTTAGTTGAAAAACTGTTTTTT,CSATQSRAGRLVEKLFF
12,.,.,TRBV10-3,TRBJ1-5,TGTGCCATCAGTGGTGGGGGCCAGCCCCAGCATTTT,CAISGGGQPQHF
14,.,.,TRBV5-8,TRBJ1-2,TGTGCCAGCAGCAGGGAGGTAGGGGACAATGGCTACACCTTC,CASSREVGDNGYTF
13,.,.,TRBV25-1,TRBJ1-5,TGTGCCAGCAGTCGGGGGTATTTGCAGCCCCAGCATTTT,CASSRGYLQPQHF
15,.,.,TRBV10-3,TRBJ2-7,TGTGCCATCAGTGGCTTAGGGGGAGGGTCCTACGAGCAGTACTTC,CAISGLGGGSYEQYF
15,.,few,TRBV12-3/TRBV12-4,TRBJ1-4,TGTGCCAGCAGGGGGGCCACACCGACTAATGAAAAACTGTTTTTT,CASRGATPTNEKLFF
14,.,many,TRBV3-1,TRBJ2-7,TGTGCCAGCAGTCCTTCTTTGCGGGAATACGAGCAGTACTTC,CASSPSLREYEQYF
13,.,many,TRBV18,TRBJ2-1,TGTGCCAGCTCAGCCGACAGGACCCCTGAGCAGTTCTTC,CASSADRTPEQFF
14,TRBD2,.,TRBV7-9,TRBJ2-5,TGTGCCAGCAGCTCCAAAGCGGGAGAAGAGACCCAGTACTTC,CASSSKAGEETQYF
15,.,.,TRBV4-1,TRBJ2-3,TGCGCCAGCAAGCCATCGTCAGAACGCACAGATACGCAGTATTTT,CASKPSSERTDTQYF
17,.,many,TRBV28,TRBJ1-3,TGTGCCAGCAGTTTGAGGACCTGGTCCAACTCTGGAAACACCATATATTTT,CASSLRTWSNSGNTIYF
14,TRBD1,few,TRBV30,TRBJ1-2,TGTGCCTGGAGAGGGGACAGGGGGATTCTGGGCTACACCTTC,CAWRGDRGILGYTF
16,TRBD1,many,TRBV7-3,TRBJ2-2,TGTGCCAGCAGCGACCCCCCGGGACAGATAACCGGGGAGCTGTTTTTT,CASSDPPGQITGELFF